The T cell receptor beta chain under discussion was sequenced for a study of blood T cell repertoires in COVID-19. At the level of the study: The origin of the acute and convalescent COVID-19 samples was the United States, Italy and Spain.

V was shortened by 5 bases and J by 0 bases, with 9 bases between the two germline ends. Germline lookup yields CDR1 MNHEY and CDR2 SVGAGI. This CDR3 region has 14 residues. Under the authors' procedure: Estimation of nucleated cell counts relied on the amplification of reference gene primers. Assay: immunoSEQ multiplex PCR; the TCRdb copy retains only in-frame clones and omits some. Clone size and V and J calls were adopted from that table, with D and trimming inferred from the DNA. The table has roughly 250,000 clones, roughly nine tenths seen once; the top ten hold more than 5%. This clone was observed once.

The rearrangement joins TRBV6-5 to TRBJ2-3; TRBD2 might be the D (6 bases). This TCR derives from a woman younger than 45 with acute COVID-19. Sequencing was done on a sample of PBMCs or T cells enriched from blood (not recorded which). CDR3 bases: TGTGCCAGCAGTCGAGGGACTAGCACAGATACGCAGTATTTT. Residues: CASSRGTSTDTQYF.